This is a list of T cell receptor beta chains from one sample in a study of regulatory T cells in long-lasting Graves disease. TCRdb reprocessed the multiplex PCR reads with MiXCR, giving one entry per CDR3 protein. This sample yields about 530,000 distinct CDR3 sequences, of which roughly 15% are seen a single time; more than 20% belongs to the top ten. The data were also submitted as part of a second study, on T cells in Graves' hyperthyroidism and ophthalmopathy.

The input for sequencing was peripheral blood mononuclear cells (PBMCs), taken at new diagnosis, from a patient treated with antithyroid drugs. The receptors originated from a woman aged 35-60 years with Graves disease. Each CDR3 is given with its conserved first and last residue. A D gene is named only where the DNA matches it firmly. Some rows have no size entry. The others give once, few or many, or a class for an expanded clone.

j_call	v_call	clone_size	d_call	cdr3_aa	cdr3_nt
TRBJ2-2	TRBV10-2	few	NA	CASSENGGAGELFF	TGCGCCAGCAGTGAAAATGGAGGGGCCGGGGAGCTGTTTTTT
TRBJ2-1	TRBV10-2	NA	NA	CASQEADYNEQFF	TGCGCCAGCCAAGAAGCTGATTACAATGAGCAGTTCTTC
TRBJ2-1	TRBV19	NA	TRBD2	CASRRTSGDPSYNEQFF	TGTGCCAGTAGAAGGACTAGCGGGGACCCTTCCTACAATGAGCAGTTCTTC
TRBJ1-5	TRBV2	NA	NA	CASSDEFNQPQHF	TGTGCCAGCAGTGATGAGTTCAATCAGCCCCAGCATTTT
TRBJ1-1	TRBV18	many	TRBD1	CASSPGQAEAFF	TGTGCCAGCTCCCCCGGACAGGCTGAAGCTTTCTTT
TRBJ2-7	TRBV7-3	few	NA	CASGPLGWEQYF	TGTGCCAGCGGCCCCCTCGGTTGGGAGCAGTACTTC
TRBJ1-5	TRBV12-3/TRBV12-4	many	NA	CASSLGTGAQPQHF	TGTGCCAGCAGTTTGGGTACGGGGGCTCAGCCCCAGCATTTT
TRBJ2-7	TRBV6-1	many	TRBD1	CASRQGDYEQYF	TGTGCCAGCAGACAGGGGGATTACGAGCAGTACTTC
TRBJ1-6	TRBV5-4	NA	TRBD1	CASSPGTDYSPLHF	TGTGCCAGCAGCCCTGGGACAGACTATTCACCCCTCCACTTT
TRBJ1-1	TRBV20-1	NA	NA	CSAQRWPEAFF	TGCAGTGCTCAAAGGTGGCCCGAAGCTTTCTTT